This T cell receptor beta chain was obtained from a study of shared clonotypes between healthy human individuals. CD8 cells regarded as naive lacked CD45RO, were positively chosen for CCR7, and omitted terminally differentiated effector memory CD45RA+ cells. This CDR3 is built from 18 residues. Trimming removed 5 bases at V and 5 bases at J, with 25 bases between. Germline V gene data show CDR1 as MDHEN and CDR2 as SYDVKM. Measured with immunoSEQ multiplex PCR; TCRdb has only the in-frame clones, and not every one. The table lists hundreds of thousands of clones, approximately 96% of them singletons.

This chain joins TRBV28 and TRBJ1-5, with a tentative D call TRBD1 (6 bases). The sample comprised naive CD8+ T cells sorted from blood. The receptor's source is a woman younger than 45 in good health. The DNA for the CDR3 is TGTGCCAGCAGTCTCCCGCGCCCCCCGTTGGGGGCCTATCAGCCCCAGCATTTT. Protein: CASSLPRPPLGAYQPQHF. Full variable domain (missing parts from reference TRBV28 and TRBJ1-5): DVKVTQSSRYLVKRTGEKVFLECVQDMDHENMFWYRQDPGLGLRLIYFSYDVKMKEKGDIPEGYSVSREKKERFSLILESASTNQTSMYLCASSLPRPPLGAYQPQHFGDGTRLSIL.